The rows below give T cell receptor beta chains drawn from one sample of a study of OX40 agonist ivuxolimab in advanced cancers. Repertoires were generated with immunoSEQ multiplex PCR, while TCRdb's copy carries only in-frame clones and drops some. Among about 72,000 clones, about 88% were seen once, and the ten largest hold around 1%. The source material was CD4+ or CD8+ T cells sorted from blood, sampled in a trial of the OX40 agonist ivuxolimab. All receptors come from an adult with an advanced solid tumor such as melanoma, head and neck, liver or kidney cancer. Both conserved end residues are part of each CDR3. The D gene is left open where the match is weak. The size field is filled for only some rows; it gives once, few, many or a size class.

cdr3_nt cdr3_aa j_call v_call clone_size cdr3_length d_call
TGTGCCGTCGGTGGTCAGCCCCAGCATTTT CAVGGQPQHF TRBJ1-5 TRBV6-5 once 10 NA
TGTGCCAGCTCACCAGGGCGAACCCCGTCCGGCTACACCTTC CASSPGRTPSGYTF TRBJ1-2 TRBV18 NA 14 NA
TGCGCCAGCAGCCAAGAAGCTGGGGCAGGTGGGCAGTACTTC CASSQEAGAGGQYF TRBJ2-7 TRBV4-1 NA 14 NA
TGTGCCAGCAGCTTAAGATACGAGCAGTACTTC CASSLRYEQYF TRBJ2-7 TRBV7-8 NA 11 NA
TGTGCCAGCAGCGTAGTTGGACACTCGGGCGGGGAGCTGTTTTTT CASSVVGHSGGELFF TRBJ2-2 TRBV9 NA 15 NA
TGTGCCAGCAGCCCCATGTGGCTGATCTATGGCTACACCTTC CASSPMWLIYGYTF TRBJ1-2 TRBV4-2 NA 14 NA
TGTGCCAGTAGTATTGTAGCGGGAGCCCCCTACGAGCAGTACTTC CASSIVAGAPYEQYF TRBJ2-7 TRBV19 NA 15 TRBD2
TGTGCCAGCAGCTTAGCGGGCTCCTACAATGAGCAGTTCTTC CASSLAGSYNEQFF TRBJ2-1 TRBV7-6 NA 14 NA
TGTGCCGTCGAGGACAGGGTTCACAATGAGCAGTTCTTC CAVEDRVHNEQFF TRBJ2-1 TRBV7-2 NA 13 TRBD1
TGTGCCAGCAGCCTGGACACGGGAGATCATCCGTTCTTC CASSLDTGDHPFF TRBJ2-1 TRBV7-9 NA 13 NA
TGTGCCAGCAGCTCATCCGGGACAGGTGGAAACACCATATATTTT CASSSSGTGGNTIYF TRBJ1-3 TRBV5-6 NA 15 TRBD1
TGTGCCAGCATCCCTGACAGGGGGCCACCAGATACGCAGTATTTT CASIPDRGPPDTQYF TRBJ2-3 TRBV7-9 NA 15 TRBD1
TGTGCCAGCAGGGGAGGACTAGCTCTCTACGAGCAGTACTTC CASRGGLALYEQYF TRBJ2-7 TRBV6-5 NA 14 TRBD2
TGTGCCAGCAGCTCCTTCGCCGGACTAGCGGGAGGGTACGAGCAGTACTTC CASSSFAGLAGGYEQYF TRBJ2-7 TRBV7-8 once 17 TRBD2
TGTGCCAGCAGCAGCGCTCTAGGGCAGAGGAACGAGCAGTACTTC CASSSALGQRNEQYF TRBJ2-7 TRBV11-2 NA 15 NA
TGCGCCAGCAGCCAAACCCTAATCGGGACTAGCGGGCTCCGGGAGCAGTTCTTC CASSQTLIGTSGLREQFF TRBJ2-1 TRBV4-1 few 18 TRBD2
TGTGCCAGCAGCTTCGGGAGAATCTACGAGCAGTACTTC CASSFGRIYEQYF TRBJ2-7 TRBV7-2 NA 13 NA
TGTGCCAGCAGTTTGCCCGACAGGGGCAGTGGCTACACCTTC CASSLPDRGSGYTF TRBJ1-2 TRBV28 NA 14 TRBD1
TGTGCCAGCAGTGAGTTTACAGGAATCGATGGCTACACCTTC CASSEFTGIDGYTF TRBJ1-2 TRBV2 NA 14 NA
TGTGCCAGTAGTGAACTAGCGGGGGGGCCGAATGAGCAGTTCTTC CASSELAGGPNEQFF TRBJ2-1 TRBV19 NA 15 TRBD2
TGTGCCAGCAGCTTAGACTCGGGACTAGCGGGCCCCTACGAGCAGTACTTC CASSLDSGLAGPYEQYF TRBJ2-7 TRBV11-3 NA 17 TRBD2
TGTGCCAGTAGTAAGTTCCCAGGGGAGGAAGAGACCCAGTACTTC CASSKFPGEEETQYF TRBJ2-5 TRBV19 once 15 NA
TGTGCCAGCAGCTTATCAGGACCTCAAGAGACCCAGTACTTC CASSLSGPQETQYF TRBJ2-5 TRBV7-3 NA 14 NA
TGTGCCAGCAGCCCCGCAACGGGAGGCTACACCTTC CASSPATGGYTF TRBJ1-2 TRBV7-9 NA 12 NA
TGTGCCAGCAGTGAACCGGACAGGCCACCCTACGAGCAGTACTTC CASSEPDRPPYEQYF TRBJ2-7 TRBV6-1 NA 15 TRBD1
TGTGCCAGCAGCTTATTAACAGGGGGGCCCCTACGAGTGCAGTACTTC CASSLLTGGPLRVQYF TRBJ2-7 TRBV7-9 NA 16 TRBD1
TGTGCCAGCAGTGATACCGGGACAGGCAAACAGGGTCACGAGCAGTACTTC CASSDTGTGKQGHEQYF TRBJ2-7 TRBV6-4 NA 17 TRBD1
TGTGCCAGTAGAAGACGGCTTCTTAATGAAAAACTGTTTTTT CASRRRLLNEKLFF TRBJ1-4 TRBV19 NA 14 NA
TGCGCCAGCAGCCTAGCCGAAGGGGGGAACTATGGCTACACCTTC CASSLAEGGNYGYTF TRBJ1-2 TRBV4-1 NA 15 NA
TGTGCCAGCAGCTACACCTCGGCGGGGTTGGACACTGAAGCTTTCTTT CASSYTSAGLDTEAFF TRBJ1-1 TRBV6-5 NA 16 NA
TGTGCCTGGAGTTTGGCCCTCGAGACCCAGTACTTC CAWSLALETQYF TRBJ2-5 TRBV30 NA 12 NA
TGTGCCAGCAGACAGGGGGTAAGCACTGAAGCTTTCTTT CASRQGVSTEAFF TRBJ1-1 TRBV6-1 few 13 TRBD1
TGTGCCAGCAGTTTAGGGCCGTCGACGGATGGCTACACCTTC CASSLGPSTDGYTF TRBJ1-2 TRBV28 NA 14 NA
TGTGCCAGCAGCAAAGCGAGGGGACGGGGGGACGAGCAGTACTTC CASSKARGRGDEQYF TRBJ2-7 TRBV21-1 NA 15 NA
TGCGCCAGCAGTACGGCCGTGACTAGCGGGAGACACGGGGAGCTGTTTTTT CASSTAVTSGRHGELFF TRBJ2-2 TRBV5-1 NA 17 TRBD2
TGTGCCAGCAGTTTAAGAAGGGTTCCGGGTAATTCACCCCTCCACTTT CASSLRRVPGNSPLHF TRBJ1-6 TRBV28 NA 16 NA
TGTGCCAGCAGTTTAGGGGGGTGGCAGGGGAGGCAGCCCCAGCATTTT CASSLGGWQGRQPQHF TRBJ1-5 TRBV28 NA 16 NA
TGTGCCAGCAGCTTCGGGACAGCCCTCGGCTACACCTTC CASSFGTALGYTF TRBJ1-2 TRBV7-8 few 13 TRBD1
TGTGCCAGCAAAGGGGCGGGAGGGTTGACAGATACGCAGTATTTT CASKGAGGLTDTQYF TRBJ2-3 TRBV28 NA 15 TRBD2
TGTGCCAGCAGACCCGGGACAGGGCCTTTCAATGAGCAGTTCTTC CASRPGTGPFNEQFF TRBJ2-1 TRBV7-9 few 15 TRBD1
TGTGCCTGGAACCCTGGACAGGGGACCGGGGAGCTGTTTTTT CAWNPGQGTGELFF TRBJ2-2 TRBV30 NA 14 TRBD1
TGTGCCAGTAGTATCCAAGGACTAGCGGGGTCGGCCCTCGGCTCCTACAATGAGCAGTTCTTC CASSIQGLAGSALGSYNEQFF TRBJ2-1 TRBV19 NA 21 TRBD2
TGTGCCAGCTCACCTCTTCAGGGAGACAATGAGCAGTTCTTC CASSPLQGDNEQFF TRBJ2-1 TRBV18 NA 14 NA
TGTGCCAGCAGCGCCGGAAACCCCGGGACACCCATAGGCTACACCTTC CASSAGNPGTPIGYTF TRBJ1-2 TRBV9 NA 16 NA
TGTGCCAGCAGCTTTGGACAGGGGCTCAATCAGCCCCAGCATTTT CASSFGQGLNQPQHF TRBJ1-5 TRBV2 NA 15 TRBD1
TGTGCCAGTAGTATAGGGTTTTCTGGGGCCAACGTCCTGACTTTC CASSIGFSGANVLTF TRBJ2-6 TRBV19 NA 15 NA
TGTGCCATCAGCCCCGCCCGTGGGGCAGGGGACTATGGCTACACCTTC CAISPARGAGDYGYTF TRBJ1-2 TRBV10-3 NA 16 NA
TGTGCCAGCAGCTCGCTACAGGGTTGGTACGAGCAGTACTTC CASSSLQGWYEQYF TRBJ2-7 TRBV4-2 NA 14 NA
TGTGCCAGCAGCGTAGGACTTGGGGAATCCGGGGAGCTGTTTTTT CASSVGLGESGELFF TRBJ2-2 TRBV9 NA 15 NA
TGTGCCAGCAGCTTTACAGGGGGAGGCTATGGCTACACCTTC CASSFTGGGYGYTF TRBJ1-2 TRBV9 once 14 TRBD1
TGTGCCAGTCAGGTTTCCCGGACTGGGCCCCAGCATTTT CASQVSRTGPQHF TRBJ1-5 TRBV28 once 13 NA
TGCGCCAGCAGCATCGGGACTAGCGGGTCAGATACGCAGTATTTT CASSIGTSGSDTQYF TRBJ2-3 TRBV5-1 once 15 TRBD2